The 27 T cell receptor beta chains below all came from one sample that was sequenced in a study of blood T cell repertoires in COVID-19. The data were produced by immunoSEQ multiplex PCR, yet TCRdb's version contains in-frame clones alone and is incomplete. The top ten hold about 2.5% of the sample, which has 200,000 to 300,000 clones, around 89% seen once. The sample consisted of PBMCs or T cells enriched from blood (not recorded which). All receptors come from a woman aged 40 to 50 with acute COVID-19.

Turning to this clone: At the DNA level, this CDR3 is encoded by other sequences in the same sample as well. CDR3 amino acids: CASSEALGGTEAFF. The CDR3 region has the DNA TGTGCCAGCAGTGAAGCGCTAGGGGGCACTGAAGCTTTCTTT. The V call is TRBV2, the J call TRBJ1-1, with a tentative D call TRBD1 (6 bases). Deletions cut 0 bases from V and 4 bases from J, with 9 bases between. Per the germline V gene, CDR1 is SNHLY and CDR2 is FYNNEI. The CDR3 is 14 residues long.

The chain is built from TRBV30 and TRBJ2-7; the match to TRBD2 covers 9 bases. V gave up 4 bases and J gave up 6 bases; unmatched junction bases: 1. The CDR3 has 11 amino acids. In germline, CDR1 is GTSNPN, CDR2 SVGIG (reference sequence). CDR3 DNA sequence: TGTGCCTGGATAGCGGGGGCCGAGCAGTACTTC. It yields the protein CAWIAGAEQYF.

The chain links TRBV7-9 to TRBJ2-3, with 9 nucleotides matching TRBD2. Germline trimming cut 0 bases from V and 4 bases from J; bases unmatched to any gene: 2. Germline V gives CDR1 SEHNR, CDR2 FQNEAQ (reference sequence). This CDR3 region has 15 residues. CDR3 nucleotide sequence: TGTGCCAGCAGCTTAGCTAGCGGGGGCGCAGATACGCAGTATTTT. Protein product: CASSLASGGADTQYF. Looking up the rest from reference TRBV7-9 and TRBJ2-3 gives the full variable domain: DTGVSQNPRHKITKRGQNVTFRCDPISEHNRLYWYRQTLGQGPEFLTYFQNEAQLEKSRLLSDRFSAERPKGSFSTLEIQRTEQGDSAMYLCASSLASGGADTQYFGPGTRLTVL.

This sequence joins TRBV11-2 and TRBJ2-1; 8 bases fit TRBD2. CDR3 length equals 15 residues. J gave up 8 bases and V 0 bases, and 6 bases lay outside the gene matches. Per germline, CDR1 SGHAT and CDR2 FQNNGV. The CDR3 region is CASSLDPGGRYEQFF. For the CDR3, the DNA is TGTGCCAGCAGCTTAGATCCGGGCGGGAGGTATGAGCAGTTCTTC.

CDR3 loop: CASSYSRDRDPGEQFF. CDR3 in DNA: TGTGCCAGCAGTTACTCGAGGGACAGGGACCCGGGGGAGCAGTTCTTC. The chain recombines TRBV6-2 or TRBV6-3 with TRBJ2-1; 9 positions agree with TRBD1. The V gene's germline CDR1 is MNHEY and CDR2 SVGEGT. The V and J ends lost 0 bases and 10 bases, in that order; junction bases with no gene match: 10. CDR3 size: 16 residues.

The chain recombines TRBV4-1 with TRBJ2-3; 7 bases line up with TRBD2. With 1 base clipped from V and 4 bases from J, the junction kept 8 bases outside the gene matches. The length of the CDR3 is 16 residues. Germline V gives CDR1 MGHRA, CDR2 YSYEKL. The CDR3 DNA reads as TGCGCCAGCAGCCAAGGACTAGCCAGAGCCTCAGATACGCAGTATTTT. This gives the protein CASSQGLARASDTQYF.

The gene calls are TRBV5-6 and TRBJ2-3; possibly TRBD2 for D (6 bases). Germline lookup yields CDR1 SGHDT and CDR2 YYEEEE. The CDR3 extends over 16 amino acids. Trimming cost V 0 bases and J 4 bases, with 15 bases left between them. CDR3 amino acids: CASSLEVTRGADTQYF. CDR3 DNA sequence: TGTGCCAGCAGCTTGGAGGTGACTAGGGGAGCAGATACGCAGTATTTT.

The rearrangement uses TRBV5-6 and TRBJ2-5; TRBD1 might be the D (6 bases). Germline CDR1 SGHDT, CDR2 YYEEEE. V was trimmed by 0 bases and J by 10 bases, leaving 13 bases between them. This CDR3 is built from 13 residues. CDR3 protein: CASSLANRVGQYF. CDR3 bases: TGTGCCAGCAGCTTGGCCAACAGGGTTGGCCAGTACTTC.

A few counts support this clone. The chain carries TRBV7-2 and TRBJ2-5, with 7 bases lining up with TRBD1. Losses at the gene ends were 5 bases for V and 3 bases for J; bases not matched to a gene: 3. Germline lookup yields CDR1 SGHTA and CDR2 FQGNSA. The CDR3 runs to 13 residues. Here the CDR3 DNA reads TGTGCCAGCAGCATGGGACAGAAAGAGACCCAGTACTTC. Translation gives CASSMGQKETQYF.

The chain's CDR3 is CASSDAGLNEKLFF. CDR3 bases: TGTGCCAGCAGTGACGCAGGGCTGAATGAAAAACTGTTTTTT. This chain connects TRBV2 to TRBJ1-4, with D tentatively TRBD1 (5 bases). Trimming pared 3 bases from V and 5 bases from J, leaving 10 bases between. Germline V gives CDR1 SNHLY, CDR2 FYNNEI. This CDR3 comprises 14 residues.

V is TRBV25-1 and J is TRBJ1-4; D might be TRBD1 (5 bases). Deletions cut 0 bases from V and 5 bases from J, with 16 bases between. The V gene's germline CDR1 is MGHDK and CDR2 SYGVNS. The CDR3 consists of 17 residues. The CDR3: CASSEYRAGFGNEKLFF. DNA for the CDR3: TGTGCCAGCAGTGAATACCGGGCAGGGTTTGGGAATGAAAAACTGTTTTTT.

The CDR3: CSASFADEQYV. Here the CDR3 DNA reads TGCAGTGCTAGCTTTGCGGACGAGCAGTACGTC. The chain links TRBV20-1 to TRBJ2-7; D unclear. CDR3 length: 11 amino acids. Germline CDR1 and CDR2: DFQATT and SNEGSKA (reference sequence). Trimming left V 3 bases short and J 5 bases short, with 8 bases between.

V usage is TRBV6-1 and J usage is TRBJ1-2; D ambiguous. Deletions cut 1 base from V and 3 bases from J, with 12 bases between. Germline CDR1 reads MNHNS; CDR2 reads SASEGT. CDR3 length equals 15 residues. For the CDR3, the DNA is TGTGCCAGCAGTGAAGGCGCGGCAGTGGACTATGGCTACACCTTC. The encoded protein is CASSEGAAVDYGYTF.

The genes are TRBV20-1 and TRBJ1-1; D might be TRBD1 (5 bases). The CDR3 has 14 amino acids. Germline loops: CDR1 DFQATT, CDR2 SNEGSKA (reference sequence). Trimming took 3 bases from V and 4 from J, leaving 15 bases between them. The chain's CDR3 is CSASPSRARTEAFF. CDR3 in DNA: TGCAGTGCTAGTCCGTCCAGGGCTCGCACTGAAGCTTTCTTT.

This chain joins TRBV18 and TRBJ2-7; the D is unclear. This CDR3 spans 13 amino acids. Germline CDR1 is KGHSH and CDR2 is LQKENI. V dropped 1 base and J dropped 1 base, with 5 bases sitting between them. The CDR3 is CASSPRQSYEQYV. The CDR3 DNA reads as TGTGCCAGCTCACCACGACAATCCTACGAGCAGTACGTC.

The V and J genes are TRBV7-9 and TRBJ1-4, with D maybe TRBD1 (6 bases). The CDR3 runs 16 residues. CDR1 and CDR2 (germline): SEHNR, FQNEAQ (reference sequence). With 4 bases removed from V and 0 bases from J, the gap between germline ends came to 12 bases. The CDR3 DNA reads TGTGCCAGCAGCTCCGCCCGACAGGCAACTAATGAAAAACTGTTTTTT. Translation gives CASSSARQATNEKLFF.

The chain is built from TRBV25-1 and TRBJ1-1; D is unresolved. This CDR3 region has 13 residues. Germline CDR1 and CDR2: MGHDK and SYGVNS. Trimming left V 2 bases short and J 7 bases short, with 11 bases between. The CDR3 sequence is CASSEGSGSEAFF. The DNA of the CDR3 is TGTGCCAGCAGTGAAGGGAGTGGTAGTGAAGCTTTCTTT.

The genes are TRBV11-2 and TRBJ2-2, with TRBD2 identical over 9 bases. With V trimmed by 0 bases and J by 5 bases, 1 base remained unmatched. Per germline, CDR1 SGHAT and CDR2 FQNNGV. CDR3 length: 15 residues. In DNA form, the CDR3 reads TGTGCCAGCAGCTTAGAGCGGGGGGGGACCGGGGAGCTGTTTTTT. Translating gives CASSLERGGTGELFF.

The chain combines TRBV7-2 with TRBJ1-3, with 8 nucleotides matching TRBD1. Losses at the gene ends were 9 bases for V and 0 bases for J; bases not matched to a gene: 1. The CDR3 contains 13 residues. Per germline, CDR1 SGHTA and CDR2 FQGNSA. In DNA, the CDR3 is TGTGCCAGTGGGACAGGCTCTGGAAACACCATATATTTT. Amino acids: CASGTGSGNTIYF.

This chain joins TRBV7-9 and TRBJ1-3; 11 bases are shared with TRBD1. V shed 6 bases, J shed 4 bases, and the junction held 11 bases outside the gene matches. The CDR3 runs 17 residues. Germline CDR1 SEHNR, CDR2 FQNEAQ (reference sequence). CDR3 in amino acids: CASSRDRGAPGGNTIYF. The CDR3 nucleotides are TGTGCCAGCAGTCGGGACAGGGGGGCCCCAGGCGGAAACACCATATATTTT.

The J gene is TRBJ1-4, the V gene TRBV18, with TRBD1 identical over 7 bases. The trim removed 6 bases at V and 6 bases at J, leaving 4 bases unmatched. The CDR3 consists of 13 residues. The V gene's germline CDR1 is KGHSH and CDR2 LQKENI. The CDR3 protein is CASSPQGDEKLFF. The CDR3 DNA is TGTGCCAGCTCGCCGCAGGGGGATGAAAAACTGTTTTTT.

The gene calls are TRBV11-3 and TRBJ2-1, with D possibly matching TRBD2 (7 bases). The CDR3 is 15 amino acids. V was cut by 5 bases and J by 4 bases, with 15 bases left in between. Germline lookup yields CDR1 SGHNT and CDR2 YENEEA. This CDR3 reads CASSLGGDWYNEQFF. In DNA, the CDR3 is TGTGCCAGCAGCCTAGGGGGGGATTGGTACAATGAGCAGTTCTTC.

This rearrangement joins TRBV18 to TRBJ1-2; 8 bases are a match to TRBD1. The CDR3 has 14 amino acids. Germline assignment: CDR1 KGHSH and CDR2 LQKENI. V was clipped by 3 bases and J by 8 bases; unmatched bases: 8. CDR3 loop: CASSPSGGGIGYTF. The CDR3 nucleotides are TGTGCCAGCTCACCTTCAGGGGGCGGAATAGGCTACACCTTC.

The rearrangement links TRBV6-5 to TRBJ1-5; a weak D match, TRBD1 (5 bases). The CDR3 has 13 amino acids. The V gene lost 9 bases and the J gene lost 3 bases, with 12 bases spanning the gap. Germline CDR1 MNHEY, CDR2 SVGAGI. DNA for the CDR3: TGTGCCAGATCTGGCAGGGACAATCAGCCCCAGCATTTT. Translation gives CARSGRDNQPQHF.

The genes are TRBV7-2 and TRBJ1-1, with TRBD1 matching over 8 bases. J lost 5 bases, V lost 5 bases, and 16 bases had no gene match. The CDR3 totals 17 residues. Germline V gene sequence: CDR1 SGHTA, CDR2 FQGNSA. The CDR3 here is CASSASSGRGRLTEAFF. In DNA form, the CDR3 reads TGTGCCAGCAGCGCCTCCTCGGGCAGGGGGCGATTAACTGAAGCTTTCTTT.

The genes are TRBV7-6 and TRBJ2-7; D might be TRBD2 (8 bases). The CDR3 is 14 amino acids. Germline V gives CDR1 SGHVS, CDR2 FNYEAQ. V was cut by 5 bases and J by 6 bases, with 17 bases left in between. DNA of the CDR3: TGTGCCAGCAGCGTGGCGGGGGGACAGAGCGAGCAGTACTTC. The encoded protein is CASSVAGGQSEQYF.

The chain employs TRBV9 and TRBJ1-5, with TRBD1 matching over 7 bases. The CDR3 runs to 14 residues. Trimming removed 4 bases from V and 3 bases from J; junction bases left unmatched: 4. CDR1 and CDR2 from the germline V gene are SGDLS and YYNGEE. The chain's CDR3 is CASSFDRVNQPQHF. In DNA, the CDR3 is TGTGCCAGCAGCTTCGACAGGGTCAATCAGCCCCAGCATTTT.